The rows below give T cell receptor beta chains drawn from one sample of a study of cytomegalovirus exposure and HLA in healthy donors. Clones were read by immunoSEQ multiplex PCR, and TCRdb kept only the in-frame ones, dropping some. The profile shows 150,000 or so clones, around 80% of them singletons. The source material was PBMCs. Receptors originate from a man in his late teens or twenties in good health and CMV-seropositive. The CDR3 runs from the conserved cysteine through the conserved F or W. The order of the fields is clone size, J gene, V gene, D gene, CDR3 DNA, CDR3 protein. The D gene is left open where the match is weak. The size entry is marked missing in some rows and otherwise reads once, few, many or a size class.

size: .; J: TRBJ2-4; V: TRBV19; D: .; DNA: TGTGCCAGTAGTATAGGCGGGCTAGCCAAAAACATTCAGTACTTC; CDR3: CASSIGGLAKNIQYF
size: .; J: TRBJ2-7; V: TRBV4-1; D: TRBD2; DNA: TGCGCCAGCAGCCAAGGTATGACTAGCGGGACATACGAGCAGTACTTC; CDR3: CASSQGMTSGTYEQYF
size: .; J: TRBJ1-2; V: TRBV18; D: TRBD1; DNA: TGTGCCAGCTCACTCGGGACAGGGGCGTTGTATGGCTACACCTTC; CDR3: CASSLGTGALYGYTF
size: .; J: TRBJ2-1; V: TRBV5-4; D: TRBD2; DNA: TGTGCCAGCAGTAGAGACCCGGGACTATCCTACAATGAGCAGTTCTTC; CDR3: CASSRDPGLSYNEQFF
size: .; J: TRBJ2-7; V: TRBV7-2; D: TRBD1; DNA: TGTGCCAGCAGCTTAGCTGGTTATCCGGCGGACAGGAGGGAGCAGTACTTC; CDR3: CASSLAGYPADRREQYF
size: .; J: TRBJ1-3; V: TRBV7-2; D: .; DNA: TGTGCCAGCAGCTTAAATAGGGGGACTGGAAACACCATATATTTT; CDR3: CASSLNRGTGNTIYF
size: .; J: TRBJ2-1; V: TRBV11-2; D: .; DNA: TGTGCCAGCAGCTTAGCGGGAGTTCTCAATGAGCAGTTCTTC; CDR3: CASSLAGVLNEQFF
size: .; J: TRBJ2-1; V: TRBV10-2; D: .; DNA: TGCGCCAGCAGTCTAAACCCCTACAATGAGCAGTTCTTC; CDR3: CASSLNPYNEQFF
size: .; J: TRBJ2-7; V: TRBV5-5; D: .; DNA: TGTGCCAGCAGCTTGGTCTGGGCAGGGACCTACGAGCAGTACTTC; CDR3: CASSLVWAGTYEQYF
size: .; J: TRBJ1-6; V: TRBV27; D: .; DNA: TGTGCCAGCAGTTTTACGCAACCCGGGTTCGTCAGTAATTCACCCCTCCACTTT; CDR3: CASSFTQPGFVSNSPLHF
size: .; J: TRBJ2-2; V: TRBV4-2; D: .; DNA: TGTGCCAGCAGCCAAGATGAGACTAGTGATACCGGGGAGCTGTTTTTT; CDR3: CASSQDETSDTGELFF
size: .; J: TRBJ2-5; V: TRBV5-4; D: .; DNA: TGTGCCAGCAGCTTGGCGTTTCGGGACAAAAGCCAAGAGACCCAGTACTTC; CDR3: CASSLAFRDKSQETQYF
size: .; J: TRBJ2-5; V: TRBV18; D: TRBD2; DNA: TGTGCCAGCTCACCACCGGGGACTAGTTTGGAGACCCAGTACTTC; CDR3: CASSPPGTSLETQYF
size: .; J: TRBJ2-7; V: TRBV6-1; D: TRBD2; DNA: TGTGCCAGCGGACTAGCGATAACCTACGAGCAGTACTTC; CDR3: CASGLAITYEQYF
size: .; J: TRBJ2-3; V: TRBV5-4; D: .; DNA: TGTGCCAGTCACCCGGGTATAACTGATACGCAGTATTTT; CDR3: CASHPGITDTQYF
size: few; J: TRBJ2-1; V: TRBV15; D: .; DNA: TGTGCCACCAGCAGAGTCGACCTGGGCGATGAGCAGTTCTTC; CDR3: CATSRVDLGDEQFF
size: .; J: TRBJ2-1; V: TRBV21-1; D: .; DNA: TGTGCCAGCTTCATTGGGCTAGCGGGAGGGCCGTCATTTATAAACGAATACAATGAGCAGTTCTTC; CDR3: CASFIGLAGGPSFINEYNEQFF
size: once; J: TRBJ2-7; V: TRBV11-1; D: TRBD2; DNA: TGTGCCAGCAGCTCCACGCTAGCGGGAGTAATCTACGAGCAGTACTTC; CDR3: CASSSTLAGVIYEQYF
size: .; J: TRBJ2-3; V: TRBV27; D: .; DNA: TGTGCCAGCAGTTTATCGGTAGGATGGGGAGGCACAGATACGCAGTATTTT; CDR3: CASSLSVGWGGTDTQYF
size: .; J: TRBJ1-1; V: TRBV4-1; D: TRBD1; DNA: TGCGCCAGCAGCCTAACCGGGACAGGGGAAGGGTGGGCTTTCTTT; CDR3: CASSLTGTGEGWAFF
size: .; J: TRBJ2-4; V: TRBV5-1; D: TRBD1; DNA: TGCGCCAGCAGCCCATTTGGACAGGCGGGCATTCAGTACTTC; CDR3: CASSPFGQAGIQYF
size: .; J: TRBJ1-3; V: TRBV7-9; D: .; DNA: TGTGCCAGCAGCCTAGACTACATCGGAAACACCATATATTTT; CDR3: CASSLDYIGNTIYF
size: .; J: TRBJ2-3; V: TRBV5-1; D: TRBD2; DNA: TGCGCCAGCAGCTCAGGACTAGCGGGAGGTTTAGGAGCAGATACGCAGTATTTT; CDR3: CASSSGLAGGLGADTQYF
size: .; J: TRBJ2-1; V: TRBV5-1; D: .; DNA: TGCGCCAGCAGCTTGGTGAGCAACTACAATGAGCAGTTCTTC; CDR3: CASSLVSNYNEQFF
size: .; J: TRBJ2-1; V: TRBV7-8; D: .; DNA: TGTGCCAGCAGCTTAGTGGCTGATACCTACAATGAGCAGTTCTTC; CDR3: CASSLVADTYNEQFF
size: .; J: TRBJ1-1; V: TRBV7-9; D: .; DNA: TGTGCCAGCAGCTTAGTTCAGGGCCCTGAAGCTTTCTTT; CDR3: CASSLVQGPEAFF
size: .; J: TRBJ2-4; V: TRBV9; D: TRBD2; DNA: TGTGCCAGCAGCGGGACTAGTTTAGGAAGTCAGTACTTC; CDR3: CASSGTSLGSQYF
size: .; J: TRBJ2-7; V: TRBV19; D: TRBD2; DNA: TGTGCCAGTAGTATTCTCAAGGTGACACAGCTAGCGGGAGTTTCCTACGAGCAGTACTTC; CDR3: CASSILKVTQLAGVSYEQYF
size: once; J: TRBJ2-7; V: TRBV5-4; D: .; DNA: TGTGCCAGCAGCTTGCTCAGGGGATCATCCTACGAGCAGTACTTC; CDR3: CASSLLRGSSYEQYF
size: .; J: TRBJ1-2; V: TRBV28; D: .; DNA: TGTGCCACCCCAGACAGTCTCTATGGCTACACCTTC; CDR3: CATPDSLYGYTF
size: .; J: TRBJ2-2; V: TRBV5-1; D: .; DNA: TGCGCCAGCAGCTCGGGACTGAACACCGGGGAGCTGTTTTTT; CDR3: CASSSGLNTGELFF
size: .; J: TRBJ2-7; V: TRBV4-1; D: .; DNA: TGCGCCAGCAGCCGAGACCTTCGGGGCGAGCAGTACTTC; CDR3: CASSRDLRGEQYF
size: .; J: TRBJ1-2; V: TRBV2; D: .; DNA: TGTGCCAGCAGTTTAACAGGGCCCCAGTATGGCTACACCTTC; CDR3: CASSLTGPQYGYTF
size: .; J: TRBJ2-1; V: TRBV9; D: .; DNA: TGTGCCAGCAGCGTATCAGGAGGGCCCCGTGGAGAGGTATACAATGAGCAGTTCTTC; CDR3: CASSVSGGPRGEVYNEQFF
size: .; J: TRBJ2-5; V: TRBV2; D: TRBD2; DNA: TGTGCCAGCAGTGAGGGTGGCGCGACGGGGGGAGAGACCCAGTACTTC; CDR3: CASSEGGATGGETQYF
size: .; J: TRBJ2-1; V: TRBV28; D: TRBD1; DNA: TGTGCCATCCAACAGGGGGCAGTTTTGGATGAGCAGTTCTTC; CDR3: CAIQQGAVLDEQFF
size: .; J: TRBJ2-3; V: TRBV2; D: .; DNA: TGTGCCAGCAGTGCCCGGGAGTATGCAGATACGCAGTATTTT; CDR3: CASSAREYADTQYF
size: .; J: TRBJ2-7; V: TRBV28; D: TRBD2; DNA: TGTGCCAGCAGTCCCGGGACTAGCGGGAGTTACGAGCAGTACTTC; CDR3: CASSPGTSGSYEQYF
size: .; J: TRBJ2-7; V: TRBV4-1; D: TRBD2; DNA: TGCGCCAGCAGCCAAGGACTAGCGGGAGTCTACGAGCAGTACTTC; CDR3: CASSQGLAGVYEQYF
size: .; J: TRBJ2-2; V: TRBV2; D: TRBD2; DNA: TGTGCCAGCAGGCCCCCGGGACTAGCGGGACCGAACACCGGGGAGCTGTTTTTT; CDR3: CASRPPGLAGPNTGELFF
size: .; J: TRBJ1-4; V: TRBV10-3; D: .; DNA: TGTGCCATCAGTGAAAGCGGCAGCCCGGGTGAAAAACTGTTTTTT; CDR3: CAISESGSPGEKLFF
size: .; J: TRBJ2-3; V: TRBV4-1; D: .; DNA: TGCGCCAGCACCGACGTCGGGAGAGGCACAGATACGCAGTATTTT; CDR3: CASTDVGRGTDTQYF
size: .; J: TRBJ1-4; V: TRBV7-9; D: TRBD1; DNA: TGTGCCAGCAGCTTAGCAAGGGACAGGGGGCGCAGACGGGAAAAACTGTTTTTT; CDR3: CASSLARDRGRRREKLFF
size: .; J: TRBJ2-1; V: TRBV14; D: .; DNA: TGTGCCAGCAGCACCTACCCCGAGAGCTCCTACAATGAGCAGTTCTTC; CDR3: CASSTYPESSYNEQFF
size: once; J: TRBJ1-1; V: TRBV29-1; D: .; DNA: TGCAGCGTTGAAGATTTTGACGGGGACACTGAAGCTTTCTTT; CDR3: CSVEDFDGDTEAFF
size: .; J: TRBJ1-4; V: TRBV2; D: TRBD1; DNA: TGTGCCAGTACCGGGACAGGGGTTGGTGAAAAACTGTTTTTT; CDR3: CASTGTGVGEKLFF
size: few; J: TRBJ2-1; V: TRBV5-1; D: TRBD2; DNA: TGCGCCAGCACCAAAAGCCTAGCGGGAGGGGTGAATGAGCAGTTCTTC; CDR3: CASTKSLAGGVNEQFF
size: .; J: TRBJ2-4; V: TRBV7-9; D: .; DNA: TGTGCCAGCAGAACGAATGCCGGAAACATTCAGTACTTC; CDR3: CASRTNAGNIQYF
size: .; J: TRBJ1-1; V: TRBV14; D: TRBD1; DNA: TGTGCCAGCAGCCAAGATCGGACAGGGATGAACACTGAAGCTTTCTTT; CDR3: CASSQDRTGMNTEAFF
size: .; J: TRBJ2-1; V: TRBV6-1; D: TRBD2; DNA: TGTGCCAGCAGTGAAGCGCTACTAGCGGGAGCTGAGCAGTTCTTC; CDR3: CASSEALLAGAEQFF
size: .; J: TRBJ1-1; V: TRBV2; D: .; DNA: TGTGCCAGCAGGGAAGACCTAGCTGGCGGCACTGAAGCTTTCTTT; CDR3: CASREDLAGGTEAFF
size: .; J: TRBJ1-2; V: TRBV11-2; D: .; DNA: TGTGCCAGCAGCTTAGTTGATAGCTATGGCTACACCTTC; CDR3: CASSLVDSYGYTF